This T cell receptor (beta chain) is from a study of T cells after posttransplantation cyclophosphamide. The germline V gene has CDR1 SGHRS and CDR2 YFSETQ. The CDR3 has 18 residues. After removal of 0 bases from V and 4 bases from J, the junction contained 9 bases not matched to a gene. Sequencing was performed with immunoSEQ multiplex PCR; in TCRdb, only in-frame clones are kept and a portion is missing. Counted here are just over 65,000 clones, about 94% occurring once; the ten biggest clones make up approximately 2.7%. Note on this clone: Its specificity is not known.

The study's findings and limits: After PTCy, TRB diversity resembled that of CNI/methotrexate controls.

This clonotype was sampled from a woman aged 30 to 39 in good health and a related stem cell transplant donor. Material: PBMCs. This chain connects TRBV5-1 to TRBJ2-3; 12 bases match TRBD2. The CDR3 coding sequence is TGCGCCAGCAGCTTGGAACTAGCGGGGGGTTGGGCGGCAGATACGCAGTATTTT. Its protein product is CASSLELAGGWAADTQYF.